This section outlines one T cell receptor (beta chain) sequence together with its context. The specificity of this receptor is unknown. Base qualities are missing; no much larger clone stands one base away. This record belongs to a study of cytomegalovirus exposure and HLA in healthy donors listed by TCRdb under 2017. Concerning the study at large: In an earlier analysis of 450 to 750 of the donors, about 270 Gb of sequence data and approximately 120 million unique TCR beta sequences from roughly 190 million T cells were reported. High-throughput TCR immunosequencing, statistical association of individual TCRs with disease status, and machine learning were combined to predict cytomegalovirus infection status. Besides the first cohort of approximately 670 subjects, a separate validation cohort made up of about 120 different subjects was used. A later analysis re-examined previously published TCR beta repertoires from just over 650 donors and added high-resolution HLA genotyping to investigate patterns of TCR occurrence. Typing coverage differed by locus: A, B, C, DRB1 and DQB1 were typed in roughly 620-630 donors, DQA1 in about 510, DPA1 in some 610, and DPB1 in 400 to 490. The study aimed to test whether cataloging public T cell receptors could reveal signatures of past pathogen exposure. Class I and class II HLA loci were covered by the typing at four-digit resolution. Every repertoire in the discovery cohort had been generated on one and the same sequencing platform. Four or five DR-DQ haplotypes were handled as single units for association and clustering because linkage in the cohort was strong. Among the roughly 400 genotyped donors, under 90% belonged to the genetic ancestry cluster associated with self-reported Caucasian donors. A later genetic analysis took genome-wide SNP genotypes for about three fifths of the 666 donors and used that subset as a discovery cohort. Using immunosequencing, the study profiled T cell repertoires from 500 to 800 subjects and related those repertoires to cytomegalovirus serostatus. In the later analysis, no new phenotypic data were used to find candidate immune exposures; instead, reliance was placed on TCR beta sequences and their occurrence across donors. Donor age, sex, ethnicity and CMV serostatus were collected together with the repertoire data. On average, 235,054 unique TCR beta nucleotide sequences were sequenced per donor among 398 genotyped donors of the cohort, with around 19% of those sequences being non-productive. To decide whether each TCR beta V gene segment behaved as functional or pseudogenic, an earlier analysis of 587 of the donors relied on high-throughput TCR beta sequencing. An early release that covered about 600 HLA-typed donors contained approximately 300 gigabases of sequencing data and tens of millions of unique TCR sequences.

In total, roughly 710 healthy bone marrow donors made up the cohort. At the time of sampling, every cohort member was nominally healthy, though immune exposures that went unrecorded were likely present. The donor tested CMV seronegative and was one of the 352 seronegative cohort members. Each donor provided a peripheral blood sample, and peripheral blood mononuclear cells were used for TCR beta sequencing. The Qiagen DNeasy Blood Extraction Kit was used to extract genomic DNA from the blood cell samples. From its cysteine to its phenylalanine, the CDR3 spans 12 amino acids. Only CDR3 DNA remains: 36 bases, in frame from the first base. CDR1 KGHSH and CDR2 LQKENI are derived from the germline V gene. Cut back by 3 bases and 5 bases, the V and J ends lie 6 bases apart. Library preparation used the immunoSEQ multiplex PCR assay. The multiplex PCR relied on a mix of 60 forward primers for TCR Vbeta segments and 13 reverse primers for TCR Jbeta segments. Amplification of the CDR3 region of rearranged TCR beta genes was performed with a multiplex PCR assay on genomic DNA. Amplified TCR beta libraries were sequenced as 87-base-pair reads on the Illumina HiSeq System. As for how the authors treated the data: In a later analysis, tens of millions of unique TCR beta chains were counted across the approximately 670 repertoires, and around 11 million of these chains were shared by at least two donors. Raw reads were error-corrected and collapsed into unique sequences with a nearest-neighbor algorithm that merged closely related sequences to remove PCR and sequencing errors. CDR3 sequences were aligned to IMGT reference sequences to assign V, D and J gene segments. For a sequence to be retained, a match of at least six nucleotides was required to both a V gene segment and a J gene segment. A rearrangement was called productive if the CDR3 had no stop codons and remained in frame with V and J, and every other rearrangement was called non-productive. CDR3 was defined according to IMGT convention as the region running from the second conserved V-encoded cysteine to the conserved J-encoded phenylalanine. The earlier analysis of 450 to 750 of the donors excluded any sequence lacking an unambiguous match to a single V gene segment. In an earlier analysis of approximately 550 of the donors, V segments were called functional above 56.7% productive rearrangements and were called segregating when the between-donor standard deviation exceeded 5%. A statistical classification framework was built for diagnosing cytomegalovirus status from the catalog of TCR beta chain sequences. A later analysis assigned V and J genes by comparing TCR nucleotide sequences with IMGT/GENE-DB human TR gene sequences. A later analysis assigned CDR3 sequences and most-parsimonious VDJ recombination scenarios with the TCRdist pipeline. In a later analysis, every TCR beta chain was defined by the combination of its CDR3 amino acid sequence and its V-gene family, and reads without a unique V-gene family were dropped. To address suspected cross-contamination and a sequencing artifact, a later analysis removed roughly 640 highly shared, low-generation-probability nucleotide sequences. For each public chain, a later analysis derived a clonal expansion index from normalized ranks of inferred template counts within each repertoire. In a later analysis, generation probabilities were computed with a VDJ recombination model fitted to out-of-frame rearrangements, and the resulting probabilities were checked against IGoR. A later analysis scored TCR-TCR, TCR-HLA and TCR-CMV co-occurrence with hypergeometric tests, applying a repertoire-size bias correction to TCR pairs. To estimate false discovery rates, a later analysis permuted the HLA or CMV assignments 20 times. In a later analysis, co-occurring TCRs were grouped with DBSCAN, and TCRdist sequence similarity was added when clustering was performed within HLA-allele-positive subsets. Repertoires with fewer than 30,000 or more than 120,000 public chains, plus five repertoires with anomalous nucleotide sharing, were excluded from co-occurrence clustering. Sourced from immuneACCESS, this table was stored by TCRdb with only in-frame sequences that have V and J called. A share of the clones is absent; for the studies checked, an unresolved V gene accounts for under half, and the remainder has no known explanation. The V and J calls and the clone size are those of that table, but D and trimming were determined from the DNA. This sample holds 100,000 or so clones; approximately 85% were observed only once. In total, the top ten clones hold 3.5% to 5% of the sample.

The investigation overall reported the following: Assigning TCR associations to individual alleles was difficult when HLA alleles, especially DR and DQ, strongly co-occurred. In vitro tests confirmed that a few of the cytomegalovirus-associated TCR beta chains recognize cytomegalovirus antigens. In a later analysis, 15,000 to 20,000 TCR beta sequences were associated with specific HLA alleles at a false discovery rate of 0.05. A further reported finding was that TCR beta sequences accurately predicted the HLA-A and HLA-B alleles for most subjects in the first cohort. A later analysis found that HLA-associated TCR beta chains were more clonally expanded and had lower generation probabilities than equally common non-associated chains. In the study, approximately 160 TCR beta chains were listed as associated with cytomegalovirus. For the cohort, immune exposure information was limited to CMV serostatus. Because some donors lacked HLA typing at each locus, the association tests relied only on the typed subset. Linkage disequilibrium might explain the correlated functional status among segregating V segments, but an unknown experimental factor could not be ruled out. According to a later analysis, TCR association rates differed among HLA loci, with DRB1 alleles showing the most associated TCRs and HLA-C alleles showing the fewest. The authors suggested that the approach could potentially be extended to other disease states and immunological phenotypes. The cohort was sequenced for TCR beta chains only, and without alpha or paired-chain data the features that could be detected were limited. Because counts were too low, approximately 18 rarely observed V segments, including chromosome 9 orphons, were excluded from the earlier analysis of some 590 of the donors. A group of highly shared sequence variants was considered likely to be a technical artifact of the sequencing pipeline. A later analysis found that most CMV-associated TCR beta chains appeared HLA-restricted, with HLA associations seemingly driven largely by CMV exposure. Presence/absence analyses assumed roughly uniform sequencing depth across donors, an assumption that may not hold. A later analysis reported that several top co-occurrence clusters appeared linked to parvovirus B19, influenza, CMV and Epstein-Barr virus. An earlier analysis of around 540 of the donors showed that most TCR beta V segments appeared in productive rearrangements either about 90% or about 30% of the time, which broadly matched IMGT annotations. A later genetic analysis associated a missense DCLRE1C variant with V-gene and J-gene trimming of TCR beta chains, and an independent cohort replicated the association. According to a later genetic analysis, donors in an Asian-associated ancestry cluster had fewer N-insertions in productive TCRs than the approximately 610-donor mean. Most TCR sequences were observed very rarely across donors, whereas some public TCRs were present in many individuals. Some IMGT-functional V segments, including TRBV6-2 and TRBV6-3, could not be told apart with the 87-base-pair reads, so those segments were excluded. In both the original and validation cohorts, the classifier was reported to diagnose cytomegalovirus status with high specificity and sensitivity.

The receptor comes from a man between 25 and 39 years old in good health and CMV-seronegative. Rearrangement joined TRBV18 to TRBJ2-3; the D gene is possibly TRBD2, with 6 bases matching. Sequencing was carried out using PBMCs. Here the CDR3 is given as CASSPGGDTQYF. The base sequence is TGTGCCAGCTCACCGGGGGGAGATACGCAGTATTTT.